The T cell receptor beta chain described here comes from a study of T cell repertoires in cytomegalovirus infection. CDR3 length: 11 residues. Germline CDR1 and CDR2: SQVTM and ANQGSEA. V was trimmed by 4 bases and J by 5 bases, leaving 5 bases between them. TCRdb ran MiXCR on the reads and lists one entry per CDR3 protein. The sample lists 250,000 or so distinct CDR3 sequences; approximately 9% were seen once. The clonotype was recovered from a human donor in good health (CMV status not recorded). Some clones in this sample may be carry-over from other donors' samples. The source material was PBMCs. The rearrangement uses TRBV29-1 and TRBJ2-2; the D gene is possibly TRBD2 (5 bases). In DNA, the CDR3 is TGCAGCGTTGGAGGGACCGGGGAGCTGTTTTTT. It specifies CSVGGTGELFF.